Following are 13 T cell receptor beta chains from one sample sequenced in a study of cytomegalovirus exposure and HLA in healthy donors. Assay used: immunoSEQ multiplex PCR; TCRdb lists only in-frame clones, some missing. The table lists about 120,000 clones, 70% to 90% of them singletons. The specimen sequenced was PBMCs. Every receptor here comes from a woman aged 18 to 35 in good health and CMV-seropositive.

The CDR3 DNA sequence: TGTGCCAGCAGCCTGGCCGGGACTAGCGGGGGGAAATCCTCCTACGAGCAGTACTTC. This codes for CASSLAGTSGGKSSYEQYF. The chain employs TRBV11-3 and TRBJ2-7, with 15 nucleotides matching TRBD2. The CDR3 consists of 19 residues. After removal of 5 bases from V and 0 bases from J, the junction contained 11 bases not matched to a gene. Germline CDR1 reads SGHNT; CDR2 reads YENEEA.

V usage is TRBV2 and J usage is TRBJ2-1; D is uncertain. V was shortened by 6 bases and J by 8 bases, with 8 bases between the two germline ends. Germline assignment: CDR1 SNHLY and CDR2 FYNNEI. The CDR3 extends over 11 amino acids. CDR3 region: CASSLVDEQFF. CDR3 in DNA: TGTGCCAGCAGCTTAGTGGATGAGCAGTTCTTC. The full variable domain, completed using reference TRBV2 and TRBJ2-1, is EPEVTQTPSHQVTQMGQEVILRCVPISNHLYFYWYRQILGQKVEFLVSFYNNEISEKSEIFDDQFSVERPDGSNFTLKIRSTKLEDSAMYFCASSLVDEQFFGPGTRLTVL.

The chain joins TRBV7-3 to TRBJ2-3; tentative D call: TRBD2 (5 bases). From germline, CDR1 is SGHTA and CDR2 FQGTGA. The length of the CDR3 is 15 residues. The V gene lost 5 bases and the J gene lost 0 bases, with 12 bases spanning the gap. The CDR3, as DNA: TGTGCCAGCAGCCCCGACTATACTAGCACAGATACGCAGTATTTT. Its translation is CASSPDYTSTDTQYF.

The chain uses TRBV7-9 and TRBJ2-1, with D perhaps matching TRBD1 (5 bases). Germline CDR1 SEHNR, CDR2 FQNEAQ (reference sequence). The CDR3 runs to 13 residues. V lost 1 base, J lost 12 bases, and 13 bases lay in between. The CDR3 spells CASSLEVETGQFF. CDR3 nucleotides: TGTGCCAGCAGCTTAGAAGTTGAAACAGGGCAGTTCTTC.

The chain combines TRBV5-4 with TRBJ2-7; a weak D match, TRBD1 (6 bases). V was trimmed by 4 bases and J by 4 bases, leaving 15 bases between them. The germline V gene has CDR1 SGHNT and CDR2 YYREEE (reference sequence). The CDR3 has 14 amino acids. The CDR3 region has the DNA TGTGCCAGCAGCCCCGTACAGGGAGAGTACGAGCAGTACTTC. Translation: CASSPVQGEYEQYF.

The chain uses TRBV5-4 and TRBJ1-1; 7 positions agree with TRBD1. The germline V gene has CDR1 SGHNT and CDR2 YYREEE (reference sequence). The CDR3 runs to 15 residues. With 6 bases clipped from V and 1 base from J, the junction kept 9 bases outside the gene matches. In DNA, the CDR3 is TGTGCCAGCACCGAGACAGGGAGGCGGAACACTGAAGCTTTCTTT. This encodes CASTETGRRNTEAFF.

The rearrangement uses TRBV27 and TRBJ2-1; 16 bases are shared with TRBD2. The CDR3 sequence is 18 residues long. Germline assignment: CDR1 MNHEY and CDR2 SMNVEV (reference sequence). V was clipped by 5 bases and J by 6 bases; unmatched bases: 10. In nucleotides, the CDR3 is TGTGCCAGCAGTCCTCTCGGGACTAGCGGGAGGGCCAGCAATGAGCAGTTCTTC. Its protein is CASSPLGTSGRASNEQFF.

The gene calls are TRBV2 and TRBJ2-7, with 8 bases matching TRBD1. Germline-derived CDR1 and CDR2 are SNHLY and FYNNEI. J lost 2 bases, V lost 5 bases, and 5 bases had no gene match. The CDR3 spans 14 residues. CDR3 coding DNA: TGTGCCAGCAGTTCCGGGACAGGAACCTACGAGCAGTACTTC. This translates into CASSSGTGTYEQYF.

The rearrangement links TRBV6-5 to TRBJ2-4; D remains ambiguous. The germline gives CDR1 MNHEY, CDR2 SVGAGI. Trimming removed 0 bases from V and 6 bases from J, with 6 bases in between. This CDR3 has 13 amino acids. The CDR3 sequence is CASSYSSGNIQYF. The CDR3 DNA sequence: TGTGCCAGCAGTTACTCGAGTGGAAACATTCAGTACTTC.

The genes are TRBV25-1 and TRBJ2-5, with 8 bases that match TRBD2. V shed 3 bases and J 3 bases; nucleotides not matched to a gene: 6. CDR1 is MGHDK, CDR2 SYGVNS, per germline. The CDR3 runs 15 residues. The CDR3 loop reads CASSESGGEEETQYF. The CDR3 DNA reads TGTGCCAGCAGTGAGTCGGGGGGGGAGGAAGAGACCCAGTACTTC. Full variable domain (rest looked up from reference TRBV25-1 and TRBJ2-5): EADIYQTPRYLVIGTGKKITLECSQTMGHDKMYWYQQDPGMELHLIHYSYGVNSTEKGDLSSESTVSRIRTEHFPLTLESARPSHTSQYLCASSESGGEEETQYFGPGTRLLVL.

The CDR3 spells CASSVAGNTEAFF. For the CDR3, the DNA is TGTGCCAGCAGCGTAGCGGGGAACACTGAAGCTTTCTTT. The chain has TRBV9 and TRBJ1-1; D gene unclear. V was cut by 0 bases and J by 1 base, with 4 bases left in between. CDR1 is SGDLS, CDR2 YYNGEE, per germline. This CDR3 region has 13 residues.

The V call is TRBV5-4, the J call TRBJ2-1, with D perhaps matching TRBD2 (5 bases). Germline CDR1 SGHNT, CDR2 YYREEE (reference sequence). The CDR3 has 15 amino acids. Trimming pared 0 bases from V and 5 bases from J, leaving 12 bases between. DNA of the CDR3: TGTGCCAGCAGCTTGGAACTAGTCCTTCACAATGAGCAGTTCTTC. As protein: CASSLELVLHNEQFF. Using reference TRBV5-4 and TRBJ2-1 for the parts outside the CDR3, the full variable domain is ETGVTQSPTHLIKTRGQQVTLRCSSQSGHNTVSWYQQALGQGPQFIFQYYREEENGRGNFPPRFSGLQFPNYSSELNVNALELDDSALYLCASSLELVLHNEQFFGPGTRLTVL.

The chain combines TRBV6-6 with TRBJ1-2; D may be TRBD1 (6 bases). Germline-derived CDR1 and CDR2 are MNHNY and SVGAGI (reference sequence). The V gene lost 4 bases and the J gene lost 8 bases, with 14 bases spanning the gap. The CDR3 is 13 residues long. The CDR3 coding sequence is TGTGCCAGCAGTTCACCCACAGGGTTAGGCTACACCTTC. Translation: CASSSPTGLGYTF.